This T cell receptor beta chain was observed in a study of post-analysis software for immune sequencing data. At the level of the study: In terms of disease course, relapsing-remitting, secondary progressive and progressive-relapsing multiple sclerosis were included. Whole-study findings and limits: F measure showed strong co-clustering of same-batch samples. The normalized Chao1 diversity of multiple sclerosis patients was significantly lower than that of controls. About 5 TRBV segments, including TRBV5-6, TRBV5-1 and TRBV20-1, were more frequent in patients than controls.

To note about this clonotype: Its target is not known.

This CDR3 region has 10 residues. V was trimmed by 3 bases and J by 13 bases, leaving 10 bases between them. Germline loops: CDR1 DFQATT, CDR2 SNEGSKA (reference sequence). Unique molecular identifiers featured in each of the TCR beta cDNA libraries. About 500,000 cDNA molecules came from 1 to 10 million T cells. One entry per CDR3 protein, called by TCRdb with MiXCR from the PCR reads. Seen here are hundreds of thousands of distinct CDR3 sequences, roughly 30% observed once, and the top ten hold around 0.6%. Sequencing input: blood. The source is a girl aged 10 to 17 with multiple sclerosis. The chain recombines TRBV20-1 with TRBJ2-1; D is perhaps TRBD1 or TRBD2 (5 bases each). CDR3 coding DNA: TGCAGTGCTAGTTCGGGGCACCAGTTCTTC. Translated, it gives CSASSGHQFF.